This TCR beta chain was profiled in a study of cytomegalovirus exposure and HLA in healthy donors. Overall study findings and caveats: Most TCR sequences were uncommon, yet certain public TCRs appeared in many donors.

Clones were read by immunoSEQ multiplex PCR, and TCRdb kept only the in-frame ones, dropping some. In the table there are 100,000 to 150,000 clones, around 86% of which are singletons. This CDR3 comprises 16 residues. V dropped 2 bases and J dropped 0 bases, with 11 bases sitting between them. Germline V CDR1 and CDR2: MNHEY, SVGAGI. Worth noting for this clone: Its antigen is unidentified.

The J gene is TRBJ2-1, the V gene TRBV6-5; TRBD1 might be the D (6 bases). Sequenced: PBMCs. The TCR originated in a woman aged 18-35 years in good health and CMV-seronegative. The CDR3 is CASSYTGTSSYNEQFF. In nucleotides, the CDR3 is TGTGCCAGCAGTTACACAGGGACCAGCTCCTACAATGAGCAGTTCTTC.